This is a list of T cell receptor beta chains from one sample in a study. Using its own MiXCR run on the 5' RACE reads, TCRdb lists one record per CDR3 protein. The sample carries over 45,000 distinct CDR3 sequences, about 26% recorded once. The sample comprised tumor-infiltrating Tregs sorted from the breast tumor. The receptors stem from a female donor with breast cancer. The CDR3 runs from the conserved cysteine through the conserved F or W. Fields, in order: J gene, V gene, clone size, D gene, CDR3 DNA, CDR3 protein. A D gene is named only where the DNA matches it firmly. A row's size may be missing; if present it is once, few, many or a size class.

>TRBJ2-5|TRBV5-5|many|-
TGTGCCAGCAGCCCATTGGGGGGAGAGACCCAGTACTTC
CASSPLGGETQYF
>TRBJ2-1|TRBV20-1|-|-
TGCAGTGGCAGGGGCTCCTACAATGAGCAGTTCTTC
CSGRGSYNEQFF
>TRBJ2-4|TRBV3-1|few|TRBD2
TGTGCCAGCAGCCGCGGACTAGCGGGAGTTTCCAAAAACATTCAGTACTTC
CASSRGLAGVSKNIQYF
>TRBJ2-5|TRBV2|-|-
TGTGCCAGCAGTGGAAACGGAGAAGAGACCCAGTACTTC
CASSGNGEETQYF
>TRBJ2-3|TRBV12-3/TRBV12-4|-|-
TGTGCCAGCAGTTTTCTCCGCGGGGGCCCCACAGATACGCAGTATTTT
CASSFLRGGPTDTQYF
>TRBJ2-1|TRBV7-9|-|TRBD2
TGTGCCAGCAGCCCCGCGAGCGGGAGCTCCTACAATGAGCAGTTCTTC
CASSPASGSSYNEQFF
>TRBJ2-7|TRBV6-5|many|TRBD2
TGTGCCAGCAGTCGACGGACTAGCGGGAGGAACTACGAGCAGTACTTC
CASSRRTSGRNYEQYF
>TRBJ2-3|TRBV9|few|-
TGTGCCAGCAGCTCGACAGGACACACAGATACGCAGAATTTT
CASSSTGHTDTQNF
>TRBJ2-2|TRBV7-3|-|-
TGTACCAGCAGCCCCGGACTTACCACCGGGGAGCTGTTTTTT
CTSSPGLTTGELFF
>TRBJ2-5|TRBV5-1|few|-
TGCGCCAGCAGCCCTTACTTCGGGACCTCTCAAGAGACCCAGTACTTC
CASSPYFGTSQETQYF
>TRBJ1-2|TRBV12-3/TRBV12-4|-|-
TGTGCCAGCCGGCCAAGAACTAGGCGGTTGTGGTACTATGGCTACACCTTC
CASRPRTRRLWYYGYTF
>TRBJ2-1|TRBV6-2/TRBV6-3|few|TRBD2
TGTGCCAGCAGACCTTTAGCGGGATTGGCCTACAATGAGCAGTTCTTC
CASRPLAGLAYNEQFF
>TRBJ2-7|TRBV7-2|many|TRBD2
TGTGCCAGCAGCCGGACTAGCGGGTCCTACGAGCAGTACTTC
CASSRTSGSYEQYF
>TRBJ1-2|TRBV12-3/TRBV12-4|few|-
TGTGCCAGCAGTCCCACAGGGATGGACTATGGCTACACCTTC
CASSPTGMDYGYTF
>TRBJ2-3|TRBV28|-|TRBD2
TGTGCCAGCAGTGTTGTCGGGGGAGGGGCAGATACGCAGTATTTT
CASSVVGGGADTQYF
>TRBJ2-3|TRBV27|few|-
TGTGCCAGCAGTCCGATCCGCCAGAGTACCACAGATACGCAGTATTTT
CASSPIRQSTTDTQYF
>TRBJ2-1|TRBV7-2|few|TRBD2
TGTGCCAGCAGCCCGACTAGCGGGGGACTCGAGCAGTTCTTC
CASSPTSGGLEQFF
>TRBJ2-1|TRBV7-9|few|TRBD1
TGTGCCAGCAGCACATGGCTCCCGGGACAGGGCTCCTACAATGAGCAGTTCTTC
CASSTWLPGQGSYNEQFF
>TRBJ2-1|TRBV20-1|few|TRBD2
TGCAGTACAACCGGGACTAGCGCCTACAATGAGCAGTTCTTC
CSTTGTSAYNEQFF
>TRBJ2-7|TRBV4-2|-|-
TGTGCCAGCAGCTGGGGGGGGCACCTATCCTACGAGCAGTACTTC
CASSWGGHLSYEQYF
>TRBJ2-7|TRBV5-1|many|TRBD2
TGCGCCAGCAGCCGGCAGCCAGGGACTAGCGTACACGAGCAGTACTTC
CASSRQPGTSVHEQYF
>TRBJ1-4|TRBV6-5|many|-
TGTGCCAGCAGTTACTCGAGAGAGGGGGGCGAAAAACTGTTTTTT
CASSYSREGGEKLFF
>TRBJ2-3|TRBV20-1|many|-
TGCAGTGCTAGAGAGGAGTTCACAGATACGCAGTATTTT
CSAREEFTDTQYF
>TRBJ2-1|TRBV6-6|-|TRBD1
TGTGCCAGCAGGACAATCCGGGACAGCAACAATGAGCAGTTCTTC
CASRTIRDSNNEQFF
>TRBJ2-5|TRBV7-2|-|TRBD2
TGTGCCAGCAGCTTAGGGCTAGCGGGAAAAGAGACCCAGTACTTC
CASSLGLAGKETQYF
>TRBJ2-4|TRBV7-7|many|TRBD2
TGTGCTATCGTAGTAGCGGGGGCCCTAGCCAAAAACATTCAGTACTTC
CAIVVAGALAKNIQYF
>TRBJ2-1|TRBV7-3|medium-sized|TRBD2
TGTGCCAGCAGCAAAACTAGCGACTACAATGAGCAGTTCTTC
CASSKTSDYNEQFF
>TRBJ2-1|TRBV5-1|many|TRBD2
TGCGCCAGCAGCCCCACACCGGGGAGGAGGGGACTAGGCAATGAGCAGTTCTTC
CASSPTPGRRGLGNEQFF
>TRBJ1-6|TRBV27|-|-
TGTGCCAGCAGTTTACAGGGCACTCATTCACCCCTCCACTTT
CASSLQGTHSPLHF
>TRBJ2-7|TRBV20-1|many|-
TGCAGTGCTCAGATGCCGGGCTCATCCTCCGAGCAGTACTTC
CSAQMPGSSSEQYF
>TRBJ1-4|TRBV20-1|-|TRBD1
TGCAGTGCCAACCGAGCCGGGACAGGTGGTGAAAAACTGTTTTTT
CSANRAGTGGEKLFF
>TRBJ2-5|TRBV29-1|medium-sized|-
TGCAGCGTGAGACACGGTAGAGAGACCCAGTACTTC
CSVRHGRETQYF
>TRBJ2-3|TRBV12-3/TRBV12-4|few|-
TGTGCCAGCAAATCGACAGGAACAGATACGCAGTATTTT
CASKSTGTDTQYF
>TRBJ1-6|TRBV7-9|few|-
TGTGCCAGCAGCTTAATGGGTACCTCACCCCTCCACTTT
CASSLMGTSPLHF
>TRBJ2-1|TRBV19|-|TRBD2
TGTGCCAGTAGTATGGTTTGGACTAGCGGATACAATGAGCAGTTCTTC
CASSMVWTSGYNEQFF
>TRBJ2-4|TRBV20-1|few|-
TGCAGTGCTAGGGGCCGGGACAAAAACATTCAGTACTTC
CSARGRDKNIQYF
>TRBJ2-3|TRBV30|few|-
TGTGCCTGGAGTGCAGGTATTTTCACAGATACGCAGTATTTT
CAWSAGIFTDTQYF
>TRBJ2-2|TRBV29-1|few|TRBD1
TGCAGCGTTTCGACAGGGGGCGGCGGGGAGCTGTTTTTT
CSVSTGGGGELFF
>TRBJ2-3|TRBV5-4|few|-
TGTGCCAGCAGCCCAGGGTATAGCACAGATACGCAGTATTTT
CASSPGYSTDTQYF
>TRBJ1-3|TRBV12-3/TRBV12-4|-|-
TGTGCCAGCAGTTTGATAGGACAAAGCTCTGGAAACACCATATATTTT
CASSLIGQSSGNTIYF